This T cell receptor (beta chain) stems from a study of post-analysis software for immune sequencing data. Findings of the study overall: Compared with controls, patients had more of roughly 5 TRBV segments, including TRBV5-6, TRBV5-1 and TRBV20-1. Under the F measure, samples that were prepared in one batch clustered strongly together. In multiple sclerosis, normalized Chao1 diversity was significantly below that of controls.

The V gene's germline CDR1 is SGHRS and CDR2 YFSETQ. The CDR3 spans 15 residues. V lost 4 bases and J lost 3; bases outside the gene matches: 9. This clonotype was recorded a few times. The antigen remains unidentified. The library was made from cDNA and included unique molecular identifiers. TCRdb re-analysed the PCR reads in MiXCR, keeping a single row per CDR3 protein. The sample lists some 690,000 distinct CDR3 sequences; 25% to 30% were seen once. This clonotype originated in a girl between 5 and 17 years old with multiple sclerosis. The chain employs TRBV5-1 and TRBJ2-7; 8 bases align to TRBD1. The sequenced material came from blood. The CDR3 spells CASSLGQGAVYEQYF. The CDR3 nucleotides are TGCGCCAGCAGCCTTGGGCAGGGGGCTGTCTACGAGCAGTACTTC.